The entry below describes one T cell receptor (beta chain). Its specificity is not known. The CDR3 contains 15 residues. Per the germline V gene, CDR1 is SGHVS and CDR2 is FQNEAQ. Unmatched junction bases numbered 6, after V lost 5 bases and J lost 7 bases. These data belong to a study of Tregs in tolerant kidney transplant recipients. Related graft donors supplied nonmyeloablative bone marrow transplants, and mixed chimerism was transient. Assay used: immunoSEQ multiplex PCR; TCRdb lists only in-frame clones, some missing. The repertoire includes tens of thousands of clones, 90% to 95% of them detected once, and more than 1.5% sits in the top ten. Overall study findings and caveats: Biological reproducibility was not directly addressed, but technical replication error appeared minimal.

This material consisted of CD4+ T cells from blood (PBMCs), taken 24 months after the transplant. The source of this sequence is a human patient who received a combined kidney and bone marrow transplant. A share of the T cells may be of graft donor origin. The chain joins TRBV7-8 to TRBJ2-3; 13 positions match TRBD2. As DNA, the CDR3 is TGTGCCAGCAGCCGGACTAGCGGGAGTCTCTATACGCAGTATTTT. This sequence encodes CASSRTSGSLYTQYF. Combining the CDR3 with reference TRBV7-8 and TRBJ2-3 gives the whole variable domain GAGVSQSPRYKVAKRGQDVALRCDPISGHVSLFWYQQALGQGPEFLTYFQNEAQLDKSGLPSDRFFAERPEGSVSTLKIQRTQQEDSAVYLCASSRTSGSLYTQYFGPGTRLTVL.